A single sample is the source of the 17 T cell receptor beta chains below, sequenced in a study of human CD8 memory T cell subsets. Scientists made TCR beta libraries using UMI-labeled 5' RACE. Each CDR3 protein gets one entry in TCRdb, which reprocessed the 5' RACE reads and gives no DNA. The sample table sets out 10,000 to 12,000 distinct CDR3 sequences. The sequenced sample was CD8+ T cells from PBMCs. The source is a human donor in good health.

This clonotype is deemed medium-sized (0.01 to 0.1%) by its frequency. This chain joins TRBV29-1 and TRBJ2-1; TCRdb gives TRBD1 as the D gene, but with no DNA this cannot be confirmed. Germline V gene lookup returns CDR1 SQVTM and CDR2 ANQGSEA. This CDR3 comprises 14 residues. CDR3 sequence: CSVAGTGGGHEQFF.

The chain couples TRBV20-1 to TRBJ1-5. CDR1 and CDR2 (germline): DFQATT, SNEGSKA (reference sequence). The CDR3 length is 14 residues. This CDR3 is CSALETGGNQPQHF.

The chain uses TRBV5-4 and TRBJ2-2. Germline V gives CDR1 SGHNT, CDR2 YYREEE (reference sequence). The CDR3 runs to 16 residues. This CDR3 reads CASSPGPSVDTGELFF.

V is TRBV20-1 and J is TRBJ2-3; lacking DNA, the TRBD2 call made by TCRdb goes unchecked. This CDR3 is built from 18 residues. The germline V gene has CDR1 DFQATT and CDR2 SNEGSKA (reference sequence). CDR3 sequence: CSARVGTSGFGSTDTQYF.

This clonotype is labeled medium-sized based on frequency. The V gene is TRBV4-3, the J gene TRBJ1-4. The CDR3 covers 15 residues. From germline, CDR1 is LGHNA and CDR2 YSLEER. The CDR3 loop reads CASSQETTGRKKLFF.

Here the CDR3 reads CASSYEQMNTEAFF. This rearrangement joins TRBV6-6 to TRBJ1-1. This CDR3 has 14 residues. Germline V gene sequence: CDR1 MNHNY, CDR2 SVGAGI (reference sequence).

This chain joins TRBV6-5 and TRBJ1-1; absent DNA, TCRdb's TRBD1 call cannot be checked. The CDR3 has 14 amino acids. From germline, CDR1 is MNHEY and CDR2 SVGAGI. The CDR3 reads CASSYSPGQSEAFF.

The chain links TRBV9 to TRBJ1-1; TCRdb names TRBD1, which stays unverified in the absence of DNA. There are 17 residues in the CDR3. Germline V gene sequence: CDR1 SGDLS, CDR2 YYNGEE. The CDR3 spells CASSVDWTGGTNTEAFF.

The rearrangement joins TRBV10-2 to TRBJ1-2; TCRdb reports TRBD1, a call that lacks DNA to check it against. The CDR3 extends over 14 amino acids. Germline loops: CDR1 WSHSY, CDR2 SAAADI. CDR3 residues: CASGNTGSNYGYTF.

This chain links TRBV6-5 with TRBJ2-3; TCRdb selects TRBD2, and the lack of DNA leaves this call unchecked. CDR1 and CDR2 (germline): MNHEY, SVGAGI. This CDR3 is built from 14 residues. The CDR3 sequence is CASNQRELPDTQYF.

The gene calls are TRBV4-3 and TRBJ1-2; TCRdb outputs TRBD1, but without DNA this stays unchecked. Germline CDR1 and CDR2: LGHNA and YSLEER. This CDR3 spans 14 amino acids. CDR3 amino acids: CASSPPGWDYGYTF.

The V and J genes are TRBV12-3 or TRBV12-4 and TRBJ2-7. This CDR3 contains 15 residues. CDR3 sequence reads: CASSSRVGRLYEQYF.

The chain uses TRBV20-1 and TRBJ1-4. The germline CDR1 and CDR2 sequences are DFQATT and SNEGSKA (reference sequence). This CDR3 spans 15 amino acids. CDR3 region: CSARPISATNEKLFF.

This chain uses TRBV28 with TRBJ2-3; checking the TCRdb D call of TRBD1 is not possible without DNA. Germline V gene data show CDR1 as MDHEN and CDR2 as SYDVKM. The CDR3 is made up of 17 amino acids. CDR3 loop: CASSARQGVAGTDTQYF.

The chain recombines TRBV28 with TRBJ1-5. The CDR3 consists of 16 residues. Germline CDR1 reads MDHEN; CDR2 reads SYDVKM. The CDR3 region is CASSLSLLGSNQPQHF.

The genes are TRBV5-4 and TRBJ2-7; without DNA, the TCRdb call of TRBD1 cannot be checked. This CDR3 comprises 12 residues. The germline gives CDR1 SGHNT, CDR2 YYREEE (reference sequence). The CDR3 spells CASSWTDGVEYF. The full variable domain, rest sourced from reference TRBV5-4 and TRBJ2-7, is ETGVTQSPTHLIKTRGQQVTLRCSSQSGHNTVSWYQQALGQGPQFIFQYYREEENGRGNFPPRFSGLQFPNYSSELNVNALELDDSALYLCASSWTDGVEYFGPGTRLTVT.

V usage is TRBV10-2 and J usage is TRBJ2-7; TCRdb designates TRBD1, a call that cannot be tested without DNA. Germline assignment: CDR1 WSHSY and CDR2 SAAADI. The CDR3 sequence is 12 residues long. The CDR3 is CASMDSTYEQYF.